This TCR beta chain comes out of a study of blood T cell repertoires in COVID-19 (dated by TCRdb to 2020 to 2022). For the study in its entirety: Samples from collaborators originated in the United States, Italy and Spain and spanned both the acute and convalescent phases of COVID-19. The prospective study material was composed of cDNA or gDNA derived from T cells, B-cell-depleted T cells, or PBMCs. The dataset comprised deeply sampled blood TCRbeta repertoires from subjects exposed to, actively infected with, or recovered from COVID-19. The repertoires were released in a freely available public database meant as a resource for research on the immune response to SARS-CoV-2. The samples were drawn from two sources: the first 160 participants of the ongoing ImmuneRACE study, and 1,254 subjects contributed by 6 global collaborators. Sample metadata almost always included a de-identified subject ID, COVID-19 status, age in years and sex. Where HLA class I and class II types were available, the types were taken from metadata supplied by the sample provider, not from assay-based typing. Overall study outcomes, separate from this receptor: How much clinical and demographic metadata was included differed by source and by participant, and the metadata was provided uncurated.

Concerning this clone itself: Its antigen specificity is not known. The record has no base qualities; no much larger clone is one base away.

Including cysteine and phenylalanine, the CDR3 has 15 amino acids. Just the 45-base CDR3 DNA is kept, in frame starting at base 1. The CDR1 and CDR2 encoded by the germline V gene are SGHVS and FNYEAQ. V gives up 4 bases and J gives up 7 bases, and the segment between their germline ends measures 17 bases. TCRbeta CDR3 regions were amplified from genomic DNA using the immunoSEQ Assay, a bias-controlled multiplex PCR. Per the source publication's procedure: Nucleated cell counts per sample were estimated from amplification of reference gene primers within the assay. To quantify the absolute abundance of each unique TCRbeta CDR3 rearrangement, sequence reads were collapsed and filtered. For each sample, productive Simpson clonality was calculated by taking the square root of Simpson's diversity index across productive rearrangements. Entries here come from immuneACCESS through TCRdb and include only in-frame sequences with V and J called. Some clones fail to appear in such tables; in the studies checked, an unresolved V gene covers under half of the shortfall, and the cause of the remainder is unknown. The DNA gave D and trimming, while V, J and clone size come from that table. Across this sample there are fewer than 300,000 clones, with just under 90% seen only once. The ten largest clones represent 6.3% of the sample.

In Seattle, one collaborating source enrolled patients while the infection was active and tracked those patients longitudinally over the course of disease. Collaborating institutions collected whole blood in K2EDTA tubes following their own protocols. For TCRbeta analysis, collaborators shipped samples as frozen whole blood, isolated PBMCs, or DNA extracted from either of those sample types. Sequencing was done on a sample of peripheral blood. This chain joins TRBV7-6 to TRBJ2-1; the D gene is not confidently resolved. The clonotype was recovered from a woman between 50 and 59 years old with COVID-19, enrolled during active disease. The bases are TGTGCCAGCAGCTCCGACACGATCAACCGTAATGAGCAGTTCTTC. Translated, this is CASSSDTINRNEQFF.